Below, 26 T cell receptor beta chains from the same sample are listed, as sequenced in a study of blood T cells in healthy people across ages. A second PCR, run for about 6 to 11 cycles, used a sample-barcoded 5' primer plus a J-beta primer mix. Via MiXCR, TCRdb re-called the 5' RACE reads, giving one row per CDR3 protein. The sample contains about 720,000 distinct CDR3 sequences, about a fifth of which appear only once. The sequencing input was blood. The receptors stem from a man between 65 and 85 years old in good health.

In its sample, this clonotype was seen a few times. J is TRBJ1-4 and V is TRBV20-1; possible D gene TRBD1, 5 bases. V was pared by 6 bases and J by 10 bases, with 24 bases between. CDR3 size: 15 residues. The V gene's germline CDR1 is DFQATT and CDR2 SNEGSKA (reference sequence). The CDR3 DNA follows: TGCAGTGCAATCCCAGGGAGGGGCAGCGGTGGAAAACTGTTTTTT. Translated: CSAIPGRGSGGKLFF.

V usage is TRBV7-9 and J usage is TRBJ1-1; possible D gene TRBD1, 6 bases. The CDR3 consists of 13 residues. Trimming took 1 base from V and 11 from J, leaving 14 bases between them. Per the germline V gene, CDR1 is SEHNR and CDR2 is FQNEAQ (reference sequence). The CDR3: CASSLGGRGWAFF. The CDR3 DNA is TGTGCCAGCAGCTTAGGAGGCAGGGGCTGGGCTTTCTTT. Using reference TRBV7-9 and TRBJ1-1 for the parts outside the CDR3, the full variable domain is DTGVSQNPRHKITKRGQNVTFRCDPISEHNRLYWYRQTLGQGPEFLTYFQNEAQLEKSRLLSDRFSAERPKGSFSTLEIQRTEQGDSAMYLCASSLGGRGWAFFGQGTRLTVV.

The chain carries TRBV28 and TRBJ2-3, with unresolved D. The CDR3 totals 16 residues. CDR1 and CDR2 from the germline V gene are MDHEN and SYDVKM. V gave up 6 bases and J gave up 6 bases, with 22 bases separating them. In DNA, the CDR3 is TGTGCCAGCAGCTCGCTCGCGTCGGCCCCTCCGGATACGCAGTATTTT. Translating gives CASSSLASAPPDTQYF.

This clonotype was recorded a few times. The chain employs TRBV7-2 and TRBJ2-5, with 12 bases identical to TRBD2. The DNA end favors TRBJ2-1, so the J call may be wrong. Germline CDR1 is SGHTA and CDR2 is FQGNSA. The CDR3 runs 15 residues. CDR3 bases: TGTGCCAGCAGCTTACCCCTAGCGGGAGGGAATGAGCAGTTCTTC. Its protein is CASSLPLAGGNEQFF.

V gene TRBV7-7 combines with J gene TRBJ2-3, with D uncertain. V was trimmed by 5 bases and J by 2 bases, leaving 14 bases between them. The germline V gene has CDR1 SSHAT and CDR2 FNYEAQ (reference sequence). CDR3 length: 15 residues. CDR3 DNA: TGTGCCAGCAGCCCTAAGGGTATCTTCACAGATACGCAGTATTTT. Translating it yields CASSPKGIFTDTQYF.

There are a few counts of this clonotype. The CDR3 sequence: CASSIGRVEQFF. As DNA, the CDR3 is TGTGCCAGTAGTATAGGGCGGGTAGAGCAGTTCTTC. The chain links TRBV19 to TRBJ2-1; tentative D call: TRBD2 (5 bases). The CDR3 has 12 residues. Trimming stripped 1 base from V and 10 bases from J, with 8 bases between. Germline V gene sequence: CDR1 LNHDA, CDR2 SQIVND (reference sequence).

The V gene is TRBV20-1, the J gene TRBJ1-1; 9 bases match TRBD1. With V trimmed by 6 bases and J by 1 base, 3 bases remained unmatched. The CDR3 is 13 residues long. Germline CDR1 DFQATT, CDR2 SNEGSKA (reference sequence). The chain's CDR3 is CSAPGQGNTEAFF. In DNA form, the CDR3 reads TGCAGTGCCCCGGGACAGGGGAACACTGAAGCTTTCTTT.

The V gene is TRBV7-9, the J gene TRBJ2-1; no clear D. Trimming removed 6 bases at V and 0 bases at J, with 15 bases between. CDR3 length: 16 amino acids. The germline V gene encodes CDR1 SEHNR and CDR2 FQNEAQ (reference sequence). CDR3 DNA: TGTGCCAGCAGTCCTATCGGACGACCCTCCTACAATGAGCAGTTCTTC. Translating gives CASSPIGRPSYNEQFF.

The chain uses TRBV27 and TRBJ2-1; possibly TRBD1 or TRBD2 for D (5 bases each). Trimming took off 6 bases at V and 4 bases at J, with 22 bases between the two ends. Germline lookup yields CDR1 MNHEY and CDR2 SMNVEV (reference sequence). The CDR3 has 17 residues. Here the CDR3 reads CASSFEGGTLSYNEQFF. Written as DNA, the CDR3 is TGTGCCAGCAGCTTCGAAGGTGGGACCCTCTCTTACAATGAGCAGTTCTTC.

This clonotype showed up just a few times. J is TRBJ2-7 and V is TRBV12-3 or TRBV12-4; a weak D match, TRBD1 (6 bases). CDR3 length equals 12 residues. The V end lost 6 bases, the J end lost 4 bases, and 10 bases lay between the germline ends. The CDR3: CASSYQGYEQYV. DNA of the CDR3: TGTGCCAGCAGCTACCAGGGGTACGAGCAGTACGTC.

This chain uses TRBV6-2 or TRBV6-3 with TRBJ2-3; TRBD2 aligns across 12 bases. This CDR3 contains 17 residues. The trim removed 6 bases at V and 2 bases at J, leaving 9 bases unmatched. Germline V gene data show CDR1 as MNHEY and CDR2 as SVGEGT. CDR3 sequence (DNA): TGTGCCAGCAGGCGACCGGGACTAGCGGGTCTCACAGATACGCAGTATTTT. Protein: CASRRPGLAGLTDTQYF.

V usage is TRBV29-1 and J usage is TRBJ1-1; no definite D call. This CDR3 comprises 12 residues. The V gene's germline CDR1 is SQVTM and CDR2 ANQGSEA. The V and J ends lost 3 bases and 1 base respectively, with 6 bases between them. Here the CDR3 DNA reads TGCAGCGTTGAGGGAAGGAACACTGAAGCTTTCTTT. This sequence encodes CSVEGRNTEAFF.

The chain links TRBV11-2 to TRBJ1-5; the D is unclear. Trimming removed 3 bases from V and 1 base from J, with 4 bases in between. CDR1 SGHAT and CDR2 FQNNGV come from the germline V gene. The CDR3 length is 13 residues. CDR3 in DNA: TGTGCCAGCAGCTTTTGGAGCAATCAGCCCCAGCATTTT. This translates into CASSFWSNQPQHF.

This clonotype turned up a few times. This chain connects TRBV12-3 or TRBV12-4 to TRBJ1-6, with D perhaps matching TRBD1 (5 bases). The V end was cut by 3 bases, the J end by 10 bases, with 7 bases between. This CDR3 comprises 12 residues. The CDR3: CASSLRGSPLHF. The CDR3 DNA is TGTGCCAGCAGTTTGAGGGGCTCACCCCTCCACTTT.

The chain has TRBV18 and TRBJ1-1; 10 positions agree with TRBD1. This CDR3 comprises 16 residues. Germline V CDR1 and CDR2: KGHSH, LQKENI. The V segment lost 0 bases and the J segment 7 bases; nucleotides outside the gene matches: 8. CDR3 nucleotides: TGTGCCAGCTCACCACCCGGGACAGGGGTGGGAATTGAAGCTTTCTTT. Protein sequence: CASSPPGTGVGIEAFF.

The J gene is TRBJ1-1, the V gene TRBV12-3 or TRBV12-4; TRBD1 matches at 7 bases. CDR3 length: 12 residues. V lost 6 bases and J lost 5; bases outside the gene matches: 3. DNA for the CDR3: TGTGCCAGCAGGACAGGGTTAACTGAAGCTTTCTTT. Translated: CASRTGLTEAFF.

This chain connects TRBV20-1 to TRBJ2-3, with 12 bases matching TRBD2. The CDR3 length is 18 residues. CDR1 DFQATT and CDR2 SNEGSKA come from the germline V gene (reference sequence). V shed 2 bases, J shed 3 bases, and the junction held 12 bases outside the gene matches. The CDR3 DNA follows: TGCAGTGCTAGAAGCCAGGGAGGAGGACTAGCGGGAACAGATACGCAGTATTTT. Translation gives CSARSQGGGLAGTDTQYF.

DNA of the CDR3: TGCAGCGTTGAAATGACAGGGGGTACCGGGGAGCTGTTTTTT. Its translation: CSVEMTGGTGELFF. This chain uses TRBV29-1 with TRBJ2-2; 9 bases fit TRBD1. This CDR3 has 14 amino acids. Germline V lookup: CDR1 SQVTM, CDR2 ANQGSEA. Germline trimming cut 2 bases from V and 5 bases from J; bases unmatched to any gene: 3.

This clonotype has more than one count but fewer than ten. V usage is TRBV7-9 and J usage is TRBJ2-4, with 7 bases aligning to TRBD1. After removal of 3 bases from V and 0 bases from J, the junction contained 5 bases not matched to a gene. This CDR3 contains 16 residues. Germline V CDR1 and CDR2: SEHNR, FQNEAQ (reference sequence). CDR3: CASSFAGGIAKNIQYF. CDR3 sequence (DNA): TGTGCCAGCAGCTTTGCAGGGGGTATAGCCAAAAACATTCAGTACTTC.

This chain joins TRBV5-1 and TRBJ1-4; no reliable D call. V was shortened by 2 bases and J by 0 bases, with 8 bases between the two germline ends. The CDR3 extends over 15 amino acids. Germline loops: CDR1 SGHRS, CDR2 YFSETQ. The CDR3: CASSFSQATNEKLFF. The CDR3 DNA reads as TGCGCCAGCAGCTTTAGCCAAGCAACTAATGAAAAACTGTTTTTT.

The sample holds many counts of this clonotype. The chain carries TRBV12-3 or TRBV12-4 and TRBJ2-7; no reliable D call. V lost 5 bases and J lost 5, with 13 bases in between. This CDR3 spans 13 amino acids. In DNA, the CDR3 is TGTGCCAGCAGTAAGACCGGCTTCCACGAGCAGTACTTC. Amino acid sequence: CASSKTGFHEQYF.

The V gene is TRBV20-1, the J gene TRBJ1-1, with D hard to call. Trimming removed 3 bases from V and 1 base from J, with 9 bases in between. The germline gives CDR1 DFQATT, CDR2 SNEGSKA (reference sequence). The CDR3 is 13 amino acids. The CDR3 DNA reads TGCAGTGCTAGTGGTATTTCGAACACTGAAGCTTTCTTT. Translating gives CSASGISNTEAFF.

There are a few counts of this clonotype. The rearrangement joins TRBV2 to TRBJ2-5, with TRBD2 matching 15 bases. With the DNA end fitting TRBJ2-1 better, the J assignment may be wrong. Germline CDR1 is SNHLY and CDR2 is FYNNEI. The CDR3 runs 14 residues. The CDR3 region is CANRGTSGRNEQFF. DNA for the CDR3: TGTGCCAACAGGGGGACTAGCGGGAGGAATGAGCAGTTCTTC.

Written as DNA, the CDR3 is TGTGCCAGCTCACCAGAGGTTATCTACAATGAGCAGTTCTTC. It specifies CASSPEVIYNEQFF. The V call is TRBV18, the J call TRBJ2-1; D remains unclear. The CDR3 is 14 residues long. Germline CDR1 reads KGHSH; CDR2 reads LQKENI. The germline V and J ends were trimmed by 2 bases and 3 bases, with 8 bases remaining between them.

Only a few counts were recorded for this clonotype. One end of the junction fails to match germline, which may point to a read error. The V call is TRBV11-2, the J call TRBJ2-4; D may be TRBD2 (6 bases). CDR1 SGHAT and CDR2 FQNNGV come from the germline V gene. The CDR3 consists of 14 residues. CDR3 in amino acids: CASTLEPGRNIQYF. The CDR3 coding sequence is TGTGCCAGCACCTTAGAACCAGGGAGGAACATTCAGTACTTC. Together with reference TRBV11-2 and TRBJ2-4, the CDR3 gives the full variable domain: EAGVAQSPRYKIIEKRQSVAFWCNPISGHATLYWYQQILGQGPKLLIQFQNNGVVDDSQLPKDRFSAERLKGVDSTLKIQPAKLEDSAVYLCASTLEPGRNIQYFGAGTRLSVL.

This clonotype was seen a handful of times. The chain has TRBV9 and TRBJ1-3, with D tentatively TRBD1 (5 bases). V lost 5 bases and J lost 2, with 14 bases in between. CDR3 size: 15 residues. Germline V lookup: CDR1 SGDLS, CDR2 YYNGEE. CDR3 bases: TGTGCCAGCAGGGATACCCGGGACGCTGGAAACACCATATATTTT. This codes for CASRDTRDAGNTIYF. Full variable domain (remainder filled in from reference TRBV9 and TRBJ1-3): DSGVTQTPKHLITATGQRVTLRCSPRSGDLSVYWYQQSLDQGLQFLIQYYNGEERAKGNILERFSAQQFPDLHSELNLSSLELGDSALYFCASRDTRDAGNTIYFGEGSWLTVV.